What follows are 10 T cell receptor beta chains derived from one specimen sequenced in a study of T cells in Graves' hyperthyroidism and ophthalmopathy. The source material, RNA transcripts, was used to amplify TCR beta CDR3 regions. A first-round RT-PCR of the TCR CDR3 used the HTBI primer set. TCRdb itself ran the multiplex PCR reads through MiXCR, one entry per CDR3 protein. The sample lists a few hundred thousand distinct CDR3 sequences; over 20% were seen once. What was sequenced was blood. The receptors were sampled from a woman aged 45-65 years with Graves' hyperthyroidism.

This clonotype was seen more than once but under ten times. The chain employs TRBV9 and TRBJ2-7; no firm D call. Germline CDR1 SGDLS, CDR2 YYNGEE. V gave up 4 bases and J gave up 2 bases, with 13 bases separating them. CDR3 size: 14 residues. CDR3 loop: CASSPGSLAYEQYF. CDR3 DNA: TGTGCCAGCAGCCCCGGGTCCCTCGCCTACGAGCAGTACTTC.

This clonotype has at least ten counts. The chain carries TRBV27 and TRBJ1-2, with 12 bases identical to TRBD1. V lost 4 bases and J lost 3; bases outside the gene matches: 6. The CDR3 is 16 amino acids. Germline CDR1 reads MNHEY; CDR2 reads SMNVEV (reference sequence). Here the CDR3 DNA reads TGTGCCAGCAGTTCGTACCGGGACAGGGGGCACTATGGCTACACCTTC. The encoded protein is CASSSYRDRGHYGYTF.

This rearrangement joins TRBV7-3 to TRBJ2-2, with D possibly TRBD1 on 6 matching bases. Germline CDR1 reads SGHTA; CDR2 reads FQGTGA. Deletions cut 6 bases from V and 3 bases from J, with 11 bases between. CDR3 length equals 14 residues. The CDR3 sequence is CASRQAGDTGELFF. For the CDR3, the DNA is TGTGCCAGCAGACAGGCAGGGGACACCGGGGAGCTGTTTTTT.

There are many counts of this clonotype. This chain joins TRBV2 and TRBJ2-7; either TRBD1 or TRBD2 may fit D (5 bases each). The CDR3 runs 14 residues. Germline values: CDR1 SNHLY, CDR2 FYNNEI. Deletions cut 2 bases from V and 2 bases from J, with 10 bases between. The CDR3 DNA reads TGTGCCAGCAGTGAAAGTGGGGGTCCCTACGAGCAGTACTTC. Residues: CASSESGGPYEQYF.

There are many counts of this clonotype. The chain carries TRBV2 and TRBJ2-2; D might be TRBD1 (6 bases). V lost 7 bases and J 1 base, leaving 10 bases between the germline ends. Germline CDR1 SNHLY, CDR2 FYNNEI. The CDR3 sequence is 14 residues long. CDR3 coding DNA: TGTGCCAGCAAATGGACAGAGAACACCGGGGAGCTGTTTTTT. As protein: CASKWTENTGELFF.

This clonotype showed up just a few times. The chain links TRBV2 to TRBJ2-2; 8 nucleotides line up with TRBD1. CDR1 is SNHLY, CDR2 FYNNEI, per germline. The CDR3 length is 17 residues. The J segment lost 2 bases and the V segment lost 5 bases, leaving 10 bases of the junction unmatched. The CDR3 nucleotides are TGTGCCAGCAGTCGGACAGGGACCCTCTTTAACACCGGGGAGCTGTTTTTT. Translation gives CASSRTGTLFNTGELFF.

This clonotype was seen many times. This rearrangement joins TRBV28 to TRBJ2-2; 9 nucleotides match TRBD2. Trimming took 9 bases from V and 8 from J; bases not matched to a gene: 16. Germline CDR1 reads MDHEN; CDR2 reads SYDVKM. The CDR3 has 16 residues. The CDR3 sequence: CASPPSGTSLTGELFF. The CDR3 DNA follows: TGTGCCAGTCCTCCCTCCGGGACTAGCCTTACTGGGGAGCTGTTTTTT. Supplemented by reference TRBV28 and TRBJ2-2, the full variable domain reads DVKVTQSSRYLVKRTGEKVFLECVQDMDHENMFWYRQDPGLGLRLIYFSYDVKMKEKGDIPEGYSVSREKKERFSLILESASTNQTSMYLCASPPSGTSLTGELFFGEGSRLTVL.

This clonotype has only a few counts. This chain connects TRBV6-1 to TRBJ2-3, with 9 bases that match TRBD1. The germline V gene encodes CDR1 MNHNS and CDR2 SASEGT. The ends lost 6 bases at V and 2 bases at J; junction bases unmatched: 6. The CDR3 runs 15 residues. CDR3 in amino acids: CASSRGQGNTDTQYF. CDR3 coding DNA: TGTGCCAGCAGCCGTGGACAGGGGAACACAGATACGCAGTATTTT.

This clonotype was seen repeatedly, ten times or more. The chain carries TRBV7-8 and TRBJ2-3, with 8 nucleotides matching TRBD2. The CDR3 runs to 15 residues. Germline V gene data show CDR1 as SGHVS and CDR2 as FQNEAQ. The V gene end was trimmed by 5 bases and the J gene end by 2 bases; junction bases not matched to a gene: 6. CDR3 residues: CASSPQAGATDTQYF. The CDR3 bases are TGTGCCAGCAGCCCCCAAGCGGGAGCCACAGATACGCAGTATTTT.

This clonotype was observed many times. The CDR3 loop is CASIPGRQETQYF. CDR3 DNA: TGTGCCAGCATTCCGGGACGGCAAGAGACCCAGTACTTC. The V call is TRBV28, the J call TRBJ2-5; D tentatively fits TRBD1 or TRBD2 (5 bases each). CDR1 is MDHEN and CDR2 is SYDVKM in the germline V gene. V gave up 7 bases and J gave up 2 bases, with 11 bases separating them. This CDR3 comprises 13 residues.